This T cell receptor (beta chain) was observed in a study of PD-L1 blockade in urothelial cancer. The study, taken as a whole, reports: Tumor-linked clones in blood grew more by 3 weeks in durable-benefit patients.

This clone was observed a few times. As yet, its antigen is unknown. The V segment lost 4 bases and the J segment 0 bases; nucleotides outside the gene matches: 12. This CDR3 comprises 18 residues. Germline assignment: CDR1 SEHNR and CDR2 FQNEAQ (reference sequence). Documented time point: peripheral blood 6 weeks after treatment start. Assay: immunoSEQ multiplex PCR; the TCRdb copy retains only in-frame clones and omits some. The sample holds around 110,000 clones; 85% to 95% are singletons and the top ten take 3.5% to 4.5%. The sequencing used PBMCs, collected around atezolizumab (anti-PD-L1) treatment. This receptor was taken from a man in his sixties with urothelial cancer. The chain joins TRBV7-9 to TRBJ2-5; 9 nucleotides agree with TRBD2. The CDR3 DNA reads as TGTGCCAGCAGCTCCTCTGAGCTAGCGGGAACGTACCAAGAGACCCAGTACTTC. It yields the protein CASSSSELAGTYQETQYF. Combining the CDR3 with reference TRBV7-9 and TRBJ2-5 gives the whole variable domain DTGVSQNPRHKITKRGQNVTFRCDPISEHNRLYWYRQTLGQGPEFLTYFQNEAQLEKSRLLSDRFSAERPKGSFSTLEIQRTEQGDSAMYLCASSSSELAGTYQETQYFGPGTRLLVL.